Detailed here is one T cell receptor beta chain. This clone appeared a few times. Which antigen it targets is not known. Per-base qualities were not stored, and no clone one base away is much larger. This entry belongs to a study of cytomegalovirus exposure and HLA in healthy donors (dated by TCRdb to about 2017). About the study as a whole: In an earlier analysis of several hundred of the donors, around 300 Gb of sequence data and roughly 100 million unique TCR beta sequences from about 190 million T cells were reported. A later genetic analysis used genome-wide SNP genotypes for about 65% of the 666 donors, treating that subset as a discovery cohort. The study was designed to test whether signatures of past pathogen exposure could be identified by cataloging public T cell receptors. Typing coverage differed by locus: A, B, C, DRB1 and DQB1 were typed in roughly 629-640 donors, DQA1 in about 560, DPA1 in 600 to 610, and DPB1 in approximately 450. Because of strong linkage in the cohort, four or five DR-DQ haplotypes were treated as single units for association and clustering. Besides the first cohort of 666 subjects, a separate validation cohort made up of roughly 120 different subjects was used. About 320 gigabases of sequencing data and roughly 90 million unique TCR sequences were included in an early release covering under 650 HLA-typed donors. Both class I and class II loci were covered by HLA typing, at four-digit resolution. To study patterns of TCR occurrence, a later analysis re-analyzed previously published TCR beta repertoires from under 750 donors and added high-resolution HLA genotyping. Among the roughly 430 genotyped donors, approximately 76% belonged to the genetic ancestry cluster associated with self-reported Caucasian donors. High-throughput TCR immunosequencing, statistical association of individual TCRs with disease status, and machine learning were combined to predict cytomegalovirus infection status. To decide whether each TCR beta V gene segment behaved as functional or pseudogenic, an earlier analysis of several hundred of the donors relied on high-throughput TCR beta sequencing. The study used immunosequencing to profile the T cell repertoires of several hundred subjects and linked those repertoires to cytomegalovirus serostatus. Every repertoire in the discovery cohort had been generated on one and the same sequencing platform. Rather than drawing on any new phenotypic data, the later analysis identified candidate immune exposures from TCR beta sequences and the way those sequences occurred across donors. Donor age, sex, ethnicity and CMV serostatus were compiled alongside the repertoire data. On average, around 200,000 unique TCR beta nucleotide sequences were sequenced per donor among a few hundred genotyped donors of the cohort, with roughly 18% of those sequences being non-productive.

Receptor libraries were prepared by the immunoSEQ multiplex PCR assay. For the multiplex PCR, a mixture combining 60 forward primers for TCR Vbeta segments and 13 reverse primers for TCR Jbeta segments was used. The CDR3 region of rearranged TCR beta genes was amplified from genomic DNA with a multiplex PCR assay. Amplified TCR beta libraries were sequenced as 87-base-pair reads on the Illumina HiSeq System. Turning to the authors' computational methods: A later analysis counted 65 million to 90 million unique TCR beta chains across the roughly 700 repertoires, and some 11 million of these chains were shared by at least two donors. A nearest-neighbor algorithm error-corrected the raw reads and collapsed the reads into unique sequences, merging closely related sequences to remove PCR and sequencing errors. To assign V, D and J gene segments, CDR3 sequences were aligned to IMGT reference sequences. For a sequence to be retained, a match of at least six nucleotides was required to both a V gene segment and a J gene segment. Rearrangements were called productive when the CDR3 lacked stop codons and stayed in frame with V and J; all others were non-productive. CDR3 was defined by IMGT convention, running from the second conserved V-encoded cysteine to the conserved J-encoded phenylalanine. In an earlier analysis of more than 550 of the donors, sequences lacking an unambiguous match to a single V gene segment were excluded. In an earlier analysis of some 590 of the donors, a V segment was called functional when productive rearrangements were above 56.7%, and segregating when the standard deviation between donors exceeded 5%. To diagnose cytomegalovirus status from the catalog of TCR beta chain sequences, a statistical classification framework was built. In a later analysis, TCR nucleotide sequences were compared against IMGT/GENE-DB human TR gene sequences so that V and J genes could be assigned. Using the TCRdist pipeline, a later analysis assigned CDR3 sequences along with most-parsimonious VDJ recombination scenarios. In a later analysis, each TCR beta chain was defined by its CDR3 amino acid sequence together with its V-gene family, and reads without a unique V-gene family were excluded. As a way to deal with suspected cross-contamination and a sequencing artifact, a later analysis dropped 450 to 600 nucleotide sequences that were highly shared and had low generation probability. For each public chain, a later analysis derived a clonal expansion index from normalized ranks of inferred template counts within each repertoire. Generation probabilities in a later analysis came from a VDJ recombination model fitted to out-of-frame rearrangements, and those results were checked against IGoR. Hypergeometric tests were used in a later analysis to score TCR-TCR, TCR-HLA and TCR-CMV co-occurrence, with a repertoire-size bias correction applied to the TCR pairs. A later analysis estimated false discovery rates by permuting HLA or CMV assignments 20 times. In a later analysis, co-occurring TCRs were grouped using DBSCAN, and TCRdist sequence similarity was added for clustering within HLA-allele-positive subsets. Repertoires with fewer than 30,000 or more than 120,000 public chains, plus five repertoires with anomalous nucleotide sharing, were excluded from co-occurrence clustering. TCRdb obtained this table from immuneACCESS and retained in-frame rearrangements with V and J assigned. These tables miss some clones; where compared with another copy, unresolved V genes account for less than half of the shortfall, and the remainder is unexplained. V, J and clone size reflect that table, while D and trimming were determined from the DNA. The table for this sample lists around 120,000 clones; approximately 80% of them were counted only once. The ten largest clonotypes hold approximately 1.7% of the sample.

CDR1 and CDR2 are drawn from the germline V gene: MDHEN, SYDVKM. The CDR3 runs 19 residues from the cysteine to the phenylalanine. The entry retains the CDR3 DNA only, 57 bases that are in frame from base 1. V trim: 6 bases; J trim: 6 bases; unmatched bases: 21. The research as a whole found: In vitro tests confirmed that three of the cytomegalovirus-associated TCR beta chains recognize cytomegalovirus antigens. Most TCR sequences were observed very rarely across donors, whereas some public TCRs were present in many individuals. According to a later analysis, TCR association rates differed among HLA loci, with DRB1 alleles showing the most associated TCRs and HLA-C alleles showing the fewest. CMV serostatus was the only immune exposure information available for the cohort. An association between a missense DCLRE1C variant and V-gene and J-gene trimming of TCR beta chains was found in a later genetic analysis and replicated in an independent cohort. The authors suggested that the approach could potentially be extended to other disease states and immunological phenotypes. Sequencing depth was assumed to be roughly uniform across donors in the presence/absence analyses, though that assumption may not hold. Some IMGT-functional V segments, including TRBV6-2 and TRBV6-3, could not be distinguished by the 87-base-pair reads and were therefore excluded. A later genetic analysis reported fewer N-insertions in productive TCRs among donors in an Asian-associated ancestry cluster than the roughly 620-donor mean. Broadly in line with IMGT annotations, most TCR beta V segments showed up in productive rearrangements about 90% or about 30% of the time in an earlier analysis of roughly 590 of the donors. A later analysis reported that several top co-occurrence clusters appeared linked to parvovirus B19, influenza, CMV and Epstein-Barr virus. The study gave a list of roughly 150 TCR beta chains associated with cytomegalovirus. Around 16 rarely observed V segments, including chromosome 9 orphons, were excluded from the earlier analysis of several hundred of the donors because counts were too low. Linkage disequilibrium might explain the correlated functional status among segregating V segments, but an unknown experimental factor could not be ruled out. Compared with equally common non-associated chains, HLA-associated TCR beta chains in a later analysis were more clonally expanded and had lower generation probabilities. A group of highly shared sequence variants was considered likely to be a technical artifact of the sequencing pipeline. In a later analysis, most CMV-associated TCR beta chains were found to appear HLA-restricted, with HLA associations seemingly driven largely by CMV exposure. Cytomegalovirus status was reported to be diagnosed by the classifier with high specificity and sensitivity in both the original and validation cohorts. A further reported finding was that TCR beta sequences accurately predicted the HLA-A and HLA-B alleles for most subjects in the first cohort. In a later analysis, 16,951 TCR beta sequences were associated with specific HLA alleles at a false discovery rate of 0.05. In this cohort, only TCR beta chains were sequenced, and detectable features were limited by the absence of alpha or paired-chain data. Because HLA typing was unavailable for some donors at each locus, only the typed subset was used in association tests. When HLA alleles, especially DR and DQ, strongly co-occurred, attributing TCR associations to individual alleles was difficult.

In total, 666 healthy bone marrow donors made up the cohort. At the time of sampling, every cohort member was nominally healthy, though immune exposures that went unrecorded were likely present. The donor was CMV seronegative and belonged to the group of several hundred seronegative cohort members. Each donor provided a peripheral blood sample, and peripheral blood mononuclear cells were used for TCR beta sequencing. The Qiagen DNeasy Blood Extraction Kit was used to extract genomic DNA from the blood cell samples. Sequencing was performed on PBMCs. The source of this sequence is a woman aged 40 to 49 in good health and CMV-seronegative. The chain is assembled from TRBV28 and TRBJ2-2, and TRBD1 aligns with 8 junction nucleotides. The CDR3 corresponds to CASRPTGTGIFPFPGELFF. The base sequence is TGTGCCAGCAGACCAACCGGGACAGGCATTTTTCCTTTCCCCGGGGAGCTGTTTTTT.